This passage covers 9 T cell receptor beta chains from one sample sequenced in a study of blood T cell repertoires in COVID-19. Assay: immunoSEQ multiplex PCR; the TCRdb copy retains only in-frame clones and omits some. The table includes some 250,000 clones, 82% detected once. The sample was peripheral blood. These receptor sequences come from a woman in her sixties or seventies with active or convalescent COVID-19.

This clone was found once. This chain uses TRBV2 with TRBJ2-5, with 8 bases fitting TRBD2. The germline V gene has CDR1 SNHLY and CDR2 FYNNEI. The CDR3 totals 12 residues. Trimming removed 9 bases from V and 5 bases from J; junction bases left unmatched: 5. Written as DNA, the CDR3 is TGTGCCAGTAGCGGGGTCGGTGAGACCCAGTACTTC. Its protein is CASSGVGETQYF. The full variable domain, rest sourced from reference TRBV2 and TRBJ2-5, is EPEVTQTPSHQVTQMGQEVILRCVPISNHLYFYWYRQILGQKVEFLVSFYNNEISEKSEIFDDQFSVERPDGSNFTLKIRSTKLEDSAMYFCASSGVGETQYFGPGTRLLVL.

The chain uses TRBV19 and TRBJ2-3, with 9 nucleotides matching TRBD2. The germline V gene encodes CDR1 LNHDA and CDR2 SQIVND (reference sequence). The CDR3 totals 18 residues. J lost 0 bases, V lost 5 bases, and 12 bases had no gene match. CDR3 bases: TGTGCCAGTAGTCCCCTCCGGAGCGGGGGGACTAGCACAGATACGCAGTATTTT. Translation gives CASSPLRSGGTSTDTQYF.

J is TRBJ2-5 and V is TRBV4-1; D not resolved. CDR3 length equals 13 residues. Trimming removed 1 base from V and 5 bases from J, with 8 bases in between. Germline V gives CDR1 MGHRA, CDR2 YSYEKL. As DNA, the CDR3 is TGCGCCAGCAGCCAAGGACTCCTGGAGACCCAGTACTTC. Translated: CASSQGLLETQYF.

The J gene is TRBJ2-3, the V gene TRBV7-8, with TRBD2 as a possible D gene (6 bases). V was pared by 5 bases and J by 0 bases, with 15 bases between. CDR1 and CDR2 from the germline V gene are SGHVS and FQNEAQ. The CDR3 spans 16 residues. CDR3 nucleotides: TGTGCCAGCAGCATCCGGGACTCCCCTAGCACAGATACGCAGTATTTT. This encodes CASSIRDSPSTDTQYF.

V usage is TRBV15 and J usage is TRBJ2-5; D might be TRBD2 (5 bases). Trimming removed 1 base at V and 3 bases at J, with 12 bases between. The CDR3 covers 15 residues. Germline-derived CDR1 and CDR2 are LNHNV and YYDKDF (reference sequence). The CDR3 DNA follows: TGTGCCACCAGCAGAGCCCCGGGGATGGAAGAGACCCAGTACTTC. It encodes CATSRAPGMEETQYF. The whole variable domain, remainder taken from reference TRBV15 and TRBJ2-5, is DAMVIQNPRYQVTQFGKPVTLSCSQTLNHNVMYWYQQKSSQAPKLLFHYYDKDFNNEADTPDNFQSRRPNTSFCFLDIRSPGLGDTAMYLCATSRAPGMEETQYFGPGTRLLVL.

V is TRBV7-9 and J is TRBJ1-1; TRBD1 matches 9 bases. Germline V lookup: CDR1 SEHNR, CDR2 FQNEAQ (reference sequence). The CDR3 extends over 14 amino acids. The trim removed 5 bases at V and 4 bases at J, leaving 5 bases unmatched. CDR3 in DNA: TGTGCCAGCAGCCCGACGACAGGGGGCACTGAAGCTTTCTTT. As protein: CASSPTTGGTEAFF.

This clone was counted only a few times. This CDR3 reads CAHAVVTTNEKLFF. The DNA for the CDR3 is TGCGCCCACGCGGTAGTTACAACTAATGAAAAACTGTTTTTT. V is TRBV5-1 and J is TRBJ1-4; D is uncertain. The CDR3 is 14 residues long. The V gene's germline CDR1 is SGHRS and CDR2 YFSETQ. V was pared by 10 bases and J by 0 bases, with 13 bases between. The variable domain in full, with the rest retrieved from reference TRBV5-1 and TRBJ1-4, is KAGVTQTPRYLIKTRGQQVTLSCSPISGHRSVSWYQQTPGQGLQFLFEYFSETQRNKGNFPGRFSGRQFSNSRSEMNVSTLELGDSALYLCAHAVVTTNEKLFFGSGTQLSVL.

V gene TRBV5-4 combines with J gene TRBJ1-1; maybe TRBD1 (5 bases). CDR1 is SGHNT and CDR2 is YYREEE in the germline V gene (reference sequence). The CDR3 is 14 residues long. The germline V and J ends were trimmed by 1 base and 3 bases, with 10 bases remaining between them. CDR3 bases: TGTGCCAGCAGCTTGCAGGCGGGGGACACTGAAGCTTTCTTT. Protein: CASSLQAGDTEAFF.

This clone has more than one count but fewer than ten. V usage is TRBV3-1 (or the pseudogene TRBV3-2) and J usage is TRBJ1-6; D is undetermined. The V gene's germline CDR1 is LGHDT and CDR2 YNNKEL (reference sequence). Trimming left V 5 bases short and J 9 bases short, with 11 bases between. The CDR3 sequence is 13 residues long. CDR3 nucleotides: TGTGCCAGCAGCGAGCTCCTAGGTTCACCCCTCCACTTT. This codes for CASSELLGSPLHF.